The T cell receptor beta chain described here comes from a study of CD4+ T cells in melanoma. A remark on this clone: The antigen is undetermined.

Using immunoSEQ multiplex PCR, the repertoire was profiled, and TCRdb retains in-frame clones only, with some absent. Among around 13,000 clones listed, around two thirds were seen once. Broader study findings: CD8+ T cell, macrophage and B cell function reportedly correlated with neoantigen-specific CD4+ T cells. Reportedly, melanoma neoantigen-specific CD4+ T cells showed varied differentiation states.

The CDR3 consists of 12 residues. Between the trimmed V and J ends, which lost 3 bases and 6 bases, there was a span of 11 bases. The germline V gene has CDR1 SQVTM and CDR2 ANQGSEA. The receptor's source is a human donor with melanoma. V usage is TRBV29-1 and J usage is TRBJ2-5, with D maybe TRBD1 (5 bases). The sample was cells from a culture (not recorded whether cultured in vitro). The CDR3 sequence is CSVDWGAKTQYF. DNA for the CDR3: TGCAGCGTTGATTGGGGCGCGAAGACCCAGTACTTC.